The T cell receptor (beta chain) under discussion was sequenced for a study of CD8 T cells in ankylosing spondylitis. Overall study findings and caveats: In ankylosing spondylitis blood, a motif of 7 to 9 highly homologous TCR beta variants appeared characteristic. Disease-linked clones proved CD8+ and comparatively uncommon in peripheral blood. Researchers reportedly found disease-linked clones significantly enriched in matched ankylosing spondylitis synovial fluid.

Germline-derived CDR1 and CDR2 are SQVTM and ANQGSEA. V was clipped by 3 bases and J by 0 bases, with 6 bases between them. This CDR3 has 14 residues. To note about this clonotype: Its antigen is still unknown.

The TCR beta libraries were generated through quantitative 5'-RACE incorporating molecular barcodes. In TCRdb, the 5' RACE reads were re-called with MiXCR into one record per CDR3 protein. Of roughly 260,000 distinct CDR3 sequences in the sample, around 20% are singletons; the top ten hold about 8%. The V and J genes are TRBV29-1 and TRBJ2-6; no definite D call. This clonotype was obtained from a male donor with ankylosing spondylitis or in good health (not recorded which). Material for sequencing was blood, either unsorted or a sorted T cell fraction (not recorded which). CDR3 nucleotides: TGCAGCGTTGATGGTTACTCTGGGGCCAACGTCCTGACTTTC. Amino acid sequence: CSVDGYSGANVLTF.